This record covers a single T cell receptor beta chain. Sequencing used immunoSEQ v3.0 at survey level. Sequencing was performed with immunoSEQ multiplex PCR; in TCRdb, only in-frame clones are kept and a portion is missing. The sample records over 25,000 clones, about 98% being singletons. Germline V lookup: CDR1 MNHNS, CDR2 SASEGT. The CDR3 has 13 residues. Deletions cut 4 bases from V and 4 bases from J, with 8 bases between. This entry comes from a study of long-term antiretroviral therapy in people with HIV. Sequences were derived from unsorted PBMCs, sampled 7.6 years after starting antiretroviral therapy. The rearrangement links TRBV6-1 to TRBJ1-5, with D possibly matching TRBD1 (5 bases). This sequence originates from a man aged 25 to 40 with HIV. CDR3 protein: CASSVRENQPQHF. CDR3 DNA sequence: TGTGCCAGCAGTGTCAGGGAAAATCAGCCCCAGCATTTT.